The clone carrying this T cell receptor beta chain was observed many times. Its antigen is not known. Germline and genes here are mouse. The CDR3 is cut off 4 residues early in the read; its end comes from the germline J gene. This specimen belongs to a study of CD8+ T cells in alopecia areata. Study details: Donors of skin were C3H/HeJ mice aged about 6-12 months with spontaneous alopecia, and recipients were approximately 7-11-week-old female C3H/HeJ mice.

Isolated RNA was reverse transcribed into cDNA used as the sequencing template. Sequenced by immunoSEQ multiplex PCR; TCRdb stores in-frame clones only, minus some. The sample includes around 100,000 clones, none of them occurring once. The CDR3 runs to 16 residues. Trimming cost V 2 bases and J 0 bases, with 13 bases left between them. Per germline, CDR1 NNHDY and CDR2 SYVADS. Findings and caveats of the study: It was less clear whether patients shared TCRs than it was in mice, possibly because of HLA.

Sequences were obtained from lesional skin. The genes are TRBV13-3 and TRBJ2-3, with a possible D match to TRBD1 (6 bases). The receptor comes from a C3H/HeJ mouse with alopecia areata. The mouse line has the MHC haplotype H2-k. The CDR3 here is CASSDTDRNSAETLYF. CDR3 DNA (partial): TGTGCCAGCAGTGACACCGACAGGAATAGTGCAGAA.